This TCR beta chain appears in the sequencing data of a study of blood T cell repertoires in COVID-19. Study overall: Sources were T cells, B-cell-depleted T cells, or PBMCs; the material itself was cDNA or gDNA.

Per the original data handling: The assay estimated nucleated cells by amplifying reference gene primers. Sequenced by immunoSEQ multiplex PCR; TCRdb stores in-frame clones only, minus some. The DNA was the basis for D and trimming; V, J and clone size are from that table. The table has fewer than 600,000 clones, about 91% seen once. A single count supports this clone. Seattle-derived patients entered the study during active infection and were followed longitudinally. Germline V gene data show CDR1 as KGHDR and CDR2 as SFDVKD. The CDR3 extends over 18 amino acids. Trimming left V 4 bases short and J 0 bases short, with 19 bases between.

This chain connects TRBV24-1 to TRBJ2-3; tentative D call: TRBD1 (6 bases). Material: peripheral blood. This receptor was identified in a man between 18 and 35 years old with COVID-19, enrolled during active disease. The CDR3 nucleotides read TGTGCCACCAGTGAGACGTCCCTGACAGGTACTAGCACAGATACGCAGTATTTT. Its protein is CATSETSLTGTSTDTQYF.